This T cell receptor beta chain is drawn from a study of T cells expressing NK-cell markers. As for the study in general: Eight donors were sequenced, seven testing HCMV-seropositive and one testing seronegative. Study-level results: Six of the donors carried dominant NKG2C+ clonotypes that took up 1.0-7.0% of their CD8+ T cells. The leading position in the CD3+CD56-NKG2C+ fraction of four donors also went to these clonotypes.

Turning to this clonotype: The antigen remains unidentified.

Beta-chain TCR cDNA was generated via 5'RACE template switching with UMIs. TCRdb re-called the 5' RACE reads; every CDR3 protein appears as one record, without DNA. This repertoire comprises about 460,000 distinct CDR3 sequences; its ten largest clones make up over 1.1%. The sequence was obtained from a woman between 50 and 59 years old in good health. Material for sequencing was blood T cells: a sorted CD56 or NKG2C T cell subset, CD4+ or CD8+ T cells, or bulk PBMC T cells (not recorded which).

CDR3 amino acids: CASSEGWRARVGNTIYF. The rearrangement uses TRBV6-1 and TRBJ1-3. The CDR3 totals 17 residues. CDR1 is MNHNS and CDR2 is SASEGT in the germline V gene.